The present TCR beta chain was sequenced within a study of T-cell reconstitution after alpha-beta-depleted transplantation in children. CDR1 and CDR2 from the germline V gene are DFQATT and SNEGSKA (reference sequence). V lost 1 base, J lost 6 bases, and 10 bases stayed unmatched. The CDR3 has 17 residues. TCRbeta library construction was performed incorporating unique molecular identifiers. TCRdb re-called the PCR reads with MiXCR, one entry per CDR3 protein. The sample yields approximately 88,000 distinct CDR3 sequences, 9.5% to 15% seen once. The chain combines TRBV20-1 with TRBJ2-2; 11 nucleotides agree with TRBD2. This receptor was obtained from a human donor who donated a stem cell graft to a child with inherited bone marrow failure. The sample was PBMCs from the stem cell graft donor, taken from the stem cell graft. The CDR3 loop is CSARATGLSGRAGELFF. For the CDR3, the DNA is TGCAGTGCTAGAGCCACCGGACTTAGCGGGAGGGCCGGGGAGCTGTTTTTT.